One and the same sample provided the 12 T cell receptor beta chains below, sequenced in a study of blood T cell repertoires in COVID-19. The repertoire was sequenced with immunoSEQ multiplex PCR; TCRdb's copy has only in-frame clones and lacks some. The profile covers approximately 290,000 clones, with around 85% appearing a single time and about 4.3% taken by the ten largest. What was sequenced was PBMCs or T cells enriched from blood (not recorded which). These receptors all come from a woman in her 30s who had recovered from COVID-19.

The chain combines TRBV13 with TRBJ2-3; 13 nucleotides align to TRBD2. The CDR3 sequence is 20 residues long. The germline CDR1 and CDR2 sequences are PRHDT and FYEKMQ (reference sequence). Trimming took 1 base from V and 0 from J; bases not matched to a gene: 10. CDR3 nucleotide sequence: TGTGCCAGCAGCTTAGCCCTACTAGCGGGAGGGCCAGGGAGCACAGATACGCAGTATTTT. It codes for CASSLALLAGGPGSTDTQYF.

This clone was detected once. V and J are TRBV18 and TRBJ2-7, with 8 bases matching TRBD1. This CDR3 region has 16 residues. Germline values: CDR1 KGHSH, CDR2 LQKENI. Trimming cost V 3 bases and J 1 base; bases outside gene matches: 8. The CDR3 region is CASSPINRTGSYEQYF. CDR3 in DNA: TGTGCCAGCTCACCTATTAACCGGACAGGGTCCTACGAGCAGTACTTC.

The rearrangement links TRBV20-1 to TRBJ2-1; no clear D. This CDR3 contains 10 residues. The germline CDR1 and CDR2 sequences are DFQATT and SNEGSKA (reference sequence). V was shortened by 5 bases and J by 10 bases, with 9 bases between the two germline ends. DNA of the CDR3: TGCAGTGCTCTAGATCGAGAGCAGTTCTTC. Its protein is CSALDREQFF.

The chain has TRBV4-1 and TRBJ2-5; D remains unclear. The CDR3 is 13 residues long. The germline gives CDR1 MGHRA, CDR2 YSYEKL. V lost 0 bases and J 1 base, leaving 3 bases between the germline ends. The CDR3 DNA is TGCGCCAGCAGCCAAGACAGCCAAGAGACCCAGTACTTC. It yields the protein CASSQDSQETQYF.

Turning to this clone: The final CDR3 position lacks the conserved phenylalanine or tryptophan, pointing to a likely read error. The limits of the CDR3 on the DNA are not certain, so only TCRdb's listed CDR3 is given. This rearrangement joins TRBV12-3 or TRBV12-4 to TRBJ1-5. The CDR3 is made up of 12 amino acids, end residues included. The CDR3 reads CASSPPPGVRLR.

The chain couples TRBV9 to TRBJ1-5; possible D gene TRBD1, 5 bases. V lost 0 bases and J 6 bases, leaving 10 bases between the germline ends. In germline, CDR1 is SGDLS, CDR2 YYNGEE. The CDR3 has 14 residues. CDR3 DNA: TGTGCCAGCAGCGTAGAGGGGTCGGGTCAGCCCCAGCATTTT. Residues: CASSVEGSGQPQHF.

CDR3 residues: CASSYSKQVYGYTF. DNA for the CDR3: TGTGCCAGCAGTTACTCGAAACAGGTCTATGGCTACACCTTC. This chain links TRBV6-6 with TRBJ1-2; D is perhaps TRBD1 (5 bases). The CDR3 length is 14 residues. Germline V lookup: CDR1 MNHNY, CDR2 SVGAGI (reference sequence). V was shortened by 0 bases and J by 4 bases, with 9 bases between the two germline ends.

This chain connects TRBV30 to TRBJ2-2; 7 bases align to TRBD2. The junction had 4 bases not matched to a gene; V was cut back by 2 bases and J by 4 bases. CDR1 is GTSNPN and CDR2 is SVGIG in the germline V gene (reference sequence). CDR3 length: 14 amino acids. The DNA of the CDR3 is TGTGCCTGGAGTATGGGAGGGATCACCGGGGAGCTGTTTTTT. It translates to CAWSMGGITGELFF.

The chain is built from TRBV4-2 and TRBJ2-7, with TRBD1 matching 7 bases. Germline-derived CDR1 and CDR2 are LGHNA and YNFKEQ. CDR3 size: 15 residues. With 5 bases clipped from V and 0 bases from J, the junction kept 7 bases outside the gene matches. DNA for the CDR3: TGTGCCAGCAGCAACGGGACAGCCCCCTCCTACGAGCAGTACTTC. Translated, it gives CASSNGTAPSYEQYF.

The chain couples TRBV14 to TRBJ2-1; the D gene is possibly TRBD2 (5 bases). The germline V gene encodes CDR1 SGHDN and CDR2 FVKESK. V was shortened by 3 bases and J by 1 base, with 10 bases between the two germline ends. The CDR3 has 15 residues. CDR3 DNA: TGTGCCAGCAGCCACGGGGTTATTTCCTACAATGAGCAGTTCTTC. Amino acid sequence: CASSHGVISYNEQFF.

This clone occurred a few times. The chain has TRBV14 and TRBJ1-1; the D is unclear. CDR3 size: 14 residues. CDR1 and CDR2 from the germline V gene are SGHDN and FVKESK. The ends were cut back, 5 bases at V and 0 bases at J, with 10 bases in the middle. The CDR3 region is CASSSGRLNTEAFF. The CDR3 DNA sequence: TGTGCCAGCAGCAGCGGACGCCTGAACACTGAAGCTTTCTTT.

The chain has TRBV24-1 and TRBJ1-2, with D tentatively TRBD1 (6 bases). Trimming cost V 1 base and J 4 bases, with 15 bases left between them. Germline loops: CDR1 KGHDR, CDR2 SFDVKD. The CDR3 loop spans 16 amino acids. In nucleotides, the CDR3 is TGTGCCACCAGTGATTTTTCCGAGACAGGAACCTATGGCTACACCTTC. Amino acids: CATSDFSETGTYGYTF.